The clone carrying this TCR beta chain was detected once. Here immunoSEQ multiplex PCR was the method, and the copy in TCRdb shows in-frame clones only, minus some. The sample has roughly 72,000 clones, approximately 91% seen once. The source of the sample is a study of technical replicates of blood from a handful of donors. This CDR3 spans 17 amino acids. CDR1 SGDLS and CDR2 YYNGEE come from the germline V gene. With 6 bases removed from V and 4 bases from J, the gap between germline ends came to 23 bases. Sequenced: T cells isolated from PBMCs. This clonotype originated in a human donor in good health. This chain joins TRBV9 and TRBJ2-1; D unclear. The DNA for the CDR3 is TGTGCCAGCAATGGCGACCCTGGAGCGACCAAATACAATGAGCAGTTCTTC. Translation: CASNGDPGATKYNEQFF.